This T cell receptor beta chain stems from a study of response to subunit inactivated influenza vaccine. Looked up from germline, CDR1 is MNHEY and CDR2 is SVGEGT. The CDR3 is 14 amino acids. V was cut by 0 bases and J by 3 bases, with 9 bases left in between. This clonotype was detected only a few times. One entry per CDR3 protein results from TCRdb running MiXCR on the RT-PCR reads. This sample has about 540,000 distinct CDR3 sequences; around a quarter occur once, and the top ten carry 2.8%. The same sample was also used in a study of T cells expressing NK-cell markers. As that study records: The cDNA for TCR beta came from 5'RACE template switching with UMIs. TCR beta repertoires came from sorted CD3+CD56+NKG2C+, CD3+CD56+NKG2C- and CD3+CD56-NKG2C+ T cells.

The chain carries TRBV6-2 or TRBV6-3 and TRBJ2-7; D is unresolved. This sequence originates from a man in his fifties or sixties who received an inactivated influenza vaccine. Sequenced material: CD4+ T cells sorted from PBMCs, taken 12 days after vaccination. The CDR3 protein is CASSYSTDYYEQYF. CDR3 sequence (DNA): TGTGCCAGCAGTTACTCAACAGATTACTACGAGCAGTACTTC.